This entry lists 26 T cell receptor beta chains sequenced from one sample in a study of blood T cell repertoires in COVID-19. The data were produced by immunoSEQ multiplex PCR, yet TCRdb's version contains in-frame clones alone and is incomplete. Of about 140,000 clones listed, roughly four fifths are singletons. Sequencing was done on a sample of peripheral blood. Receptor source: a woman aged 80 or older in a cohort sampled during active or convalescent COVID-19.

CDR3 sequence: CASSPRGSGGAGETQYF. DNA of the CDR3: TGTGCCAGCAGCCCCCGGGGGAGCGGGGGGGCCGGGGAGACCCAGTACTTC. The V call is TRBV9, the J call TRBJ2-5; 10 bases map to TRBD2. CDR1 is SGDLS and CDR2 is YYNGEE in the germline V gene. Trimming took 4 bases from V and 5 from J; bases not matched to a gene: 14. CDR3 length: 17 amino acids.

The genes are TRBV3-1 (or the pseudogene TRBV3-2) and TRBJ2-1; a possible D gene is TRBD1 (5 bases). Looked up from germline, CDR1 is LGHDT and CDR2 is YNNKEL (reference sequence). Deletions cut 6 bases from V and 0 bases from J, with 12 bases between. This CDR3 has 15 amino acids. CDR3: CASRKRQSSYNEQFF. The CDR3 nucleotides read TGTGCCAGCAGAAAAAGACAGAGCTCCTACAATGAGCAGTTCTTC.

The chain carries TRBV5-1 and TRBJ1-1; TRBD1 agrees at 9 bases. CDR1 and CDR2 from the germline V gene are SGHRS and YFSETQ. There are 15 residues in the CDR3. Losses at the gene ends were 5 bases for V and 4 bases for J; bases not matched to a gene: 9. CDR3 in amino acids: CASSYELQGATEAFF. The CDR3 coding sequence is TGCGCCAGCAGTTACGAGTTACAGGGGGCCACTGAAGCTTTCTTT.

The rearrangement links TRBV4-2 to TRBJ2-7; D uncertain. The germline CDR1 and CDR2 sequences are LGHNA and YNFKEQ. With 0 bases removed from V and 7 bases from J, the gap between germline ends came to 10 bases. CDR3 length: 13 amino acids. CDR3 amino acids: CASSQELSREQYV. CDR3 in DNA: TGTGCCAGCAGCCAAGAACTCTCTCGGGAGCAGTACGTC.

This clone has just one count. DNA of the CDR3: TGTGCCAGCAGCCCCTTATGGCCTGGCACAGATACGCAGTATTTT. Residues: CASSPLWPGTDTQYF. The chain is built from TRBV7-2 and TRBJ2-3; D is undetermined. Per the germline V gene, CDR1 is SGHTA and CDR2 is FQGNSA. This CDR3 contains 15 residues. V gave up 5 bases and J gave up 1 base, with 13 bases separating them. Complete variable domain (other parts from reference TRBV7-2 and TRBJ2-3): GAGVSQSPSNKVTEKGKDVELRCDPISGHTALYWYRQSLGQGLEFLIYFQGNSAPDKSGLPSDRFSAERTGGSVSTLTIQRTQQEDSAVYLCASSPLWPGTDTQYFGPGTRLTVL.

The chain has TRBV18 and TRBJ1-5; D remains unclear. The length of the CDR3 is 16 residues. Trimming removed 3 bases at V and 4 bases at J, with 16 bases between. Germline V gene data show CDR1 as KGHSH and CDR2 as LQKENI. As DNA, the CDR3 is TGTGCCAGCTCACCGAACACACTCAGAGGTAATCAGCCCCAGCATTTT. This translates into CASSPNTLRGNQPQHF.

The chain recombines TRBV27 with TRBJ2-1; the D is unclear. The germline V gene has CDR1 MNHEY and CDR2 SMNVEV (reference sequence). The CDR3 spans 13 residues. The germline V and J ends were trimmed by 5 bases and 15 bases, with 20 bases remaining between them. The CDR3, as DNA: TGTGCCAGCAGTCCCTACACAACAGCATTGCCGTTCTTC. It is translated as CASSPYTTALPFF.

This sequence joins TRBV7-9 and TRBJ2-1; D may be TRBD2 (5 bases). The CDR3 extends over 13 amino acids. Trimming removed 8 bases at V and 5 bases at J, with 13 bases between. The germline gives CDR1 SEHNR, CDR2 FQNEAQ (reference sequence). This CDR3 is CASSQAGDNEQFF. CDR3 coding DNA: TGTGCCAGCTCGCAAGCCGGGGACAATGAGCAGTTCTTC.

The chain combines TRBV6-6 with TRBJ2-4; no reliable D call. Germline loops: CDR1 MNHNY, CDR2 SVGAGI (reference sequence). The CDR3 has 15 amino acids. V lost 11 bases, J lost 0 bases, and 17 bases lay in between. Here the CDR3 reads CAGENTLLAKNIQYF. The CDR3 DNA is TGTGCCGGAGAAAACACGTTACTAGCCAAAAACATTCAGTACTTC.

The gene calls are TRBV7-9 and TRBJ2-5, with D maybe TRBD2 (7 bases). The CDR3 sequence is 15 residues long. V shed 1 base and J shed 7 bases, with 16 bases lying between them. Germline assignment: CDR1 SEHNR and CDR2 FQNEAQ (reference sequence). CDR3 coding DNA: TGTGCCAGCAGCTTAGTGGTTGCGGGGGCCGGGACCCAGTACTTC. This gives the protein CASSLVVAGAGTQYF. The full variable domain, with the rest looked up from reference TRBV7-9 and TRBJ2-5, is DTGVSQNPRHKITKRGQNVTFRCDPISEHNRLYWYRQTLGQGPEFLTYFQNEAQLEKSRLLSDRFSAERPKGSFSTLEIQRTEQGDSAMYLCASSLVVAGAGTQYFGPGTRLLVL.

As DNA, the CDR3 is TGTGCCAGCAGTTTGAGGACAAGATATGGCTACACCTTC. As protein: CASSLRTRYGYTF. This chain connects TRBV28 to TRBJ1-2; perhaps TRBD1 as D (5 bases). The CDR3 runs to 13 residues. Per the germline V gene, CDR1 is MDHEN and CDR2 is SYDVKM. The V and J ends lost 3 bases and 5 bases respectively, with 10 bases between them.

For the CDR3, the DNA is TGTGCCAGCAGCGCCGGGACAGCAAGCTCCTATAATTCACCCCTCCACTTT. This encodes CASSAGTASSYNSPLHF. This chain connects TRBV5-4 to TRBJ1-6, with 7 positions matching TRBD1. Germline V gene lookup returns CDR1 SGHNT and CDR2 YYREEE (reference sequence). With 4 bases clipped from V and 0 bases from J, the junction kept 7 bases outside the gene matches. CDR3 size: 17 residues.

The J gene is TRBJ2-7, the V gene TRBV19, with D maybe TRBD2 (6 bases). Germline V gene sequence: CDR1 LNHDA, CDR2 SQIVND (reference sequence). Between the trimmed V and J ends, which lost 4 bases and 0 bases, there was a span of 10 bases. The CDR3 covers 14 residues. CDR3 DNA: TGTGCCAGTAGTACCGACGGGAGCTCCTACGAGCAGTACTTC. This codes for CASSTDGSSYEQYF.

The rearrangement uses TRBV30 and TRBJ2-5, with TRBD1 identical over 7 bases. The CDR3 sequence is 13 residues long. Germline CDR1 reads GTSNPN; CDR2 reads SVGIG (reference sequence). V shed 4 bases and J 1 base; nucleotides not matched to a gene: 3. For the CDR3, the DNA is TGTGCCTGGACCGGGACAGCCCAAGAGACCCAGTACTTC. It specifies CAWTGTAQETQYF.

CDR3 loop: CAISYTGTDTQYF. The CDR3 DNA reads TGTGCCATCAGCTACACAGGGACAGATACGCAGTATTTT. The chain employs TRBV10-3 and TRBJ2-3, with a tentative D call TRBD1 (6 bases). V was clipped by 6 bases and J by 3 bases, with 10 bases between them. Germline assignment: CDR1 ENHRY and CDR2 SYGVKD. CDR3 length equals 13 residues.

The chain uses TRBV3-1 (or the pseudogene TRBV3-2) and TRBJ1-1; 10 bases fit TRBD1. The J segment lost 5 bases and the V segment lost 1 base, leaving 7 bases of the junction unmatched. Germline assignment: CDR1 LGHDT and CDR2 YNNKEL (reference sequence). The CDR3 consists of 16 residues. The CDR3 loop reads CASSQGWTGGSTEAFF. DNA for the CDR3: TGTGCCAGCAGCCAAGGATGGACAGGGGGTAGTACTGAAGCTTTCTTT.

The gene calls are TRBV5-8 and TRBJ1-5; TRBD1 aligns across 10 bases. Germline CDR1 reads SGHTS; CDR2 reads YDEGEE. V dropped 4 bases and J dropped 4; count of bases not matched to a gene: 8. The CDR3 spans 16 residues. As DNA, the CDR3 is TGTGCCAGCAGCGTAGGGACAGGGGTAGGTAATCAGCCCCAGCATTTT. Residues: CASSVGTGVGNQPQHF.

The rearrangement joins TRBV29-1 to TRBJ1-2; 9 bases fit TRBD1. The CDR3 length is 14 residues. Per the germline V gene, CDR1 is SQVTM and CDR2 is ANQGSEA. After removal of 7 bases from V and 0 bases from J, the junction contained 6 bases not matched to a gene. The CDR3 protein is CSARDREPNYGYTF. The CDR3 nucleotides read TGCAGCGCCCGGGACAGGGAACCTAACTATGGCTACACCTTC.

This chain links TRBV6-6 with TRBJ1-5; 11 nucleotides align to TRBD1. V lost 1 base and J lost 2; bases outside the gene matches: 1. Germline CDR1 and CDR2: MNHNY and SVGAGI (reference sequence). The CDR3 is made up of 16 amino acids. The CDR3 DNA is TGTGCCAGCAGTTACTGGACAGGGGGCGGCAATCAGCCCCAGCATTTT. Translating it yields CASSYWTGGGNQPQHF.

This clone was picked up a small number of times. V is TRBV5-5 and J is TRBJ2-2, with D perhaps TRBD2 (5 bases). CDR3 size: 16 residues. Germline values: CDR1 SGHKS, CDR2 YYEKEE (reference sequence). Trimming removed 4 bases at V and 2 bases at J, with 15 bases between. CDR3 DNA: TGTGCCAGCAGCGGAGGAGCCATCCTAAACACCGGGGAGCTGTTTTTT. It codes for CASSGGAILNTGELFF.

The CDR3 is CASSFGGVRAFF. The DNA for the CDR3 is TGTGCCAGCAGTTTCGGGGGGGTTAGAGCTTTCTTT. This chain uses TRBV12-3 or TRBV12-4 with TRBJ1-1, with TRBD1 as a possible D gene (5 bases). The CDR3 has 12 residues. Trimming cost V 3 bases and J 10 bases, with 12 bases left between them.

The chain employs TRBV2 and TRBJ1-4, with TRBD1 identical over 9 bases. Germline values: CDR1 SNHLY, CDR2 FYNNEI. J gave up 7 bases and V 3 bases, and 6 bases lay outside the gene matches. CDR3 length equals 15 residues. This CDR3 is CASSDTATGGEKLFF. In DNA, the CDR3 is TGTGCCAGCAGTGATACGGCGACAGGGGGTGAAAAACTGTTTTTT. The whole variable domain, remainder taken from reference TRBV2 and TRBJ1-4, is EPEVTQTPSHQVTQMGQEVILRCVPISNHLYFYWYRQILGQKVEFLVSFYNNEISEKSEIFDDQFSVERPDGSNFTLKIRSTKLEDSAMYFCASSDTATGGEKLFFGSGTQLSVL.

The chain has TRBV18 and TRBJ2-7; D is perhaps TRBD2 (6 bases). Germline CDR1 reads KGHSH; CDR2 reads LQKENI. Trimming stripped 3 bases from V and 6 bases from J, with 15 bases between. This CDR3 comprises 14 residues. CDR3 amino acids: CASSPPRGGSEQYF. CDR3 coding DNA: TGTGCCAGCTCACCGCCCCGGGGAGGCTCCGAGCAGTACTTC.

The V gene is TRBV15, the J gene TRBJ2-1, with D perhaps TRBD2 (7 bases). Germline V gene lookup returns CDR1 LNHNV and CDR2 YYDKDF (reference sequence). There are 17 residues in the CDR3. V lost 0 bases to trimming and J lost 5 bases, with 17 bases between them. The CDR3 DNA reads as TGTGCCACCAGCAGAGATTTGGGGGGGGCTCGAAACAATGAGCAGTTCTTC. Translated: CATSRDLGGARNNEQFF.

The chain carries TRBV21-1 and TRBJ2-5; the DNA was not used to check the table's D call, TRBD2. TRBV21-1 counts as a pseudogene. CDR3 length: 12 amino acids. The CDR3 spells CASSKTTGTQYF. CDR3 DNA sequence: TGTGCCAGCAGCAAAACGACTGGGACCCAGTACTTC.

This chain joins TRBV5-1 and TRBJ1-2; a weak D match, TRBD1 (5 bases). CDR3 size: 16 residues. V was clipped by 3 bases and J by 4 bases, with 19 bases between them. Germline CDR1 reads SGHRS; CDR2 reads YFSETQ. The CDR3 nucleotides read TGCGCCAGCAGCTCCTATTCTTTTGACAGTGTCTATGGCTACACCTTC. Its protein is CASSSYSFDSVYGYTF.